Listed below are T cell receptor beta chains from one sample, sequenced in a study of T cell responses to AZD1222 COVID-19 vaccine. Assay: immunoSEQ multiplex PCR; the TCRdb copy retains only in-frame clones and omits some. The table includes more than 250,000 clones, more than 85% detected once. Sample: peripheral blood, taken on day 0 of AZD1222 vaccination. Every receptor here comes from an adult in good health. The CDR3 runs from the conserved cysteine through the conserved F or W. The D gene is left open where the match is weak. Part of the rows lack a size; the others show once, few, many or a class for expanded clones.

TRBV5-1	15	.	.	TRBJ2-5	TGCGCCAGCAGCCCGGGGGGGACAGCCCAAGAGACCCAGTACTTC	CASSPGGTAQETQYF
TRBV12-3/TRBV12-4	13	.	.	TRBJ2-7	TGTGCCAGCTTAAGGACAGAGACCTACGAGCAGTACTTC	CASLRTETYEQYF
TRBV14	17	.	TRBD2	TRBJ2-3	TGTGCCAGCAGCCAAGATCTCTGGCGGGGGGGCCAGGATACGCAGTATTTT	CASSQDLWRGGQDTQYF
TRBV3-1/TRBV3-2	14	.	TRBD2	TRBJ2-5	TGTGCCAGCAGCCATGCGGGAGGGCCCGAGACCCAGTACTTC	CASSHAGGPETQYF
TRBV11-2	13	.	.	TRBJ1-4	TGTGCCAGCAGCTTAGGATTTAATGAAAAACTGTTTTTT	CASSLGFNEKLFF
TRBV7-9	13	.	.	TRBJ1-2	TGTGCCAGCAGCCTGGACAGTTCCTATGGCTACACCTTC	CASSLDSSYGYTF
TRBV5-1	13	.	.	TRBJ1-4	TGCGCCAGCAGCGGACCCGGGGATGAAAAACTGTTTTTT	CASSGPGDEKLFF
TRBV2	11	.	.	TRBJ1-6	TGTGCCAGCAGTGGGAGGTCACCCCTCCACTTT	CASSGRSPLHF
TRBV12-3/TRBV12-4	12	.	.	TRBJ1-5	TGTGCCAGCAGTTTACGGGGTCAGCCCCAGCATTTT	CASSLRGQPQHF
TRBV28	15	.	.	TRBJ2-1	TGTGCCAGCAGTCTCGTGACCGCACTCTACAATGAGCAGTTCTTC	CASSLVTALYNEQFF
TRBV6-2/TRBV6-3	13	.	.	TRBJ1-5	TGTGCCAGCAGCCCTCAGGGGAGTCAGCCCCAGCATTTT	CASSPQGSQPQHF
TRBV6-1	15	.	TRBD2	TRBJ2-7	TGTGCCAGCAGTGAAGGGGCAGCGGGGGCCTACGAGCAGTACTTC	CASSEGAAGAYEQYF
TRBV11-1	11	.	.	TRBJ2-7	TGTGCCAGCAGCTTAGCTGACGAGCAGTACTTC	CASSLADEQYF
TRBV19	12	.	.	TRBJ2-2	TGTGCCAGTACTGAACTCACCGGGGAGCTGTTTTTT	CASTELTGELFF
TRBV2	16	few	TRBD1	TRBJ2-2	TGTGCCAGCAGCGGGCTCGACAGGGAAGACACCGGGGAGCTGTTTTTT	CASSGLDREDTGELFF
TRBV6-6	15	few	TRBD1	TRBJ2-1	TGTGCCAGCAGGTTCTCGGACAGGGGGCTGAATGAGCAGTTCTTC	CASRFSDRGLNEQFF
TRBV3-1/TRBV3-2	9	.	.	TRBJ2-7	TGTGCCAGCGGCGGCGGGCAGTACTTC	CASGGGQYF
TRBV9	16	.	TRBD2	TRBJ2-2	TGTGCCAGCAGCTTAGTCCCGGGACTAAACACCGGGGAGCTGTTTTTT	CASSLVPGLNTGELFF
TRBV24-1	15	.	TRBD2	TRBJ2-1	TGTGCCACCAGTGGGGCTAGCGGGGGCCCCAATGAGCAGTTCTTC	CATSGASGGPNEQFF
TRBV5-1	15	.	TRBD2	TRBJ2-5	TGCGCCAGCAGCTTGGTAGTTAGCGGGAAAGAGACCCAGTACTTC	CASSLVVSGKETQYF
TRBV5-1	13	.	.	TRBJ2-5	TGCGCCAGCAGCTTCGGCCCCCAAGAGACCCAGTACTTC	CASSFGPQETQYF
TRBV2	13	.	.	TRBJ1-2	TGTGCCAGCAGTCTTCGGCTACCAGATGGCTACACCTTC	CASSLRLPDGYTF
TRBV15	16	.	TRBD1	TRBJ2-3	TGTGCCACCAGCGGCCGACAGGGGAGCGTCTCAGATACGCAGTATTTT	CATSGRQGSVSDTQYF
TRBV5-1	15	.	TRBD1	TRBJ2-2	TGCGCCAGCAGCTTGAGAGGGACAGGGATCGGGGAGCTGTTTTTT	CASSLRGTGIGELFF
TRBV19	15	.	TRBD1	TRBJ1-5	TGTGCCAGTAGTATACCCTCACAGGGGACAAGGCCCCAGCATTTT	CASSIPSQGTRPQHF
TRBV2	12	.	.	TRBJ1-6	TGTGCCAGCAGTTCACACGGTTCACCCCTCCACTTT	CASSSHGSPLHF
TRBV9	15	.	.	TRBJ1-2	TGTGCCAGCAGCGTAGGGGGGGATCTTAACTATGGCTACACCTTC	CASSVGGDLNYGYTF
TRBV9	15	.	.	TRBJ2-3	TGTGCCAGCAGCGTAGCGGGGGCTCGCACAGATACGCAGTATTTT	CASSVAGARTDTQYF
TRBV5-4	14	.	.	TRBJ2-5	TGTGCCAGCAGCTTGGGACAGCTCCAAGAGACCCAGTACTTC	CASSLGQLQETQYF
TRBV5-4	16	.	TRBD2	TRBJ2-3	TGTGCCAGCAGCTCGAGGACTAGCGGGAGAATAGATACGCAGTATTTT	CASSSRTSGRIDTQYF
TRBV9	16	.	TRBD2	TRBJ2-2	TGTGCCAGCAGTTCTTTAGCGGGGGGAGATACCGGGGAGCTGTTTTTT	CASSSLAGGDTGELFF
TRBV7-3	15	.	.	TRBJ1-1	TGTGCCAGCAGCTTAACGTCGGGGCGGAACACTGAAGCTTTCTTT	CASSLTSGRNTEAFF
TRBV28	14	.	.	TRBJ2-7	TGTGCCAGCACTGATGGTAACAAAATATACGAGCAGTACTTC	CASTDGNKIYEQYF
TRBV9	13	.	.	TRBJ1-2	TGTGCCAGCAGCACTCGCGACAGCTATGGCTACACCTTC	CASSTRDSYGYTF
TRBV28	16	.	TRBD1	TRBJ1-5	TGTGCCAGCAGCCGTCCCGGGACAGGGGGCGGTCAGCCCCAGCATTTT	CASSRPGTGGGQPQHF
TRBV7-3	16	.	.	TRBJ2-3	TGTGCCAGCAGCTTACGGGTCAGGGGGGCATCAGATACGCAGTATTTT	CASSLRVRGASDTQYF
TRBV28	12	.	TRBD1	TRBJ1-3	TGTGCCATACAGGGGTGGGGAAACACCATATATTTT	CAIQGWGNTIYF
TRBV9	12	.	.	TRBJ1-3	TGTGCCAGCAGCGTAACTGGAAACACCATATATTTT	CASSVTGNTIYF
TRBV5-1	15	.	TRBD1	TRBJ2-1	TGCGCCAGCAGCTACCGGGACAGATCCTACAATGAGCAGTTCTTC	CASSYRDRSYNEQFF
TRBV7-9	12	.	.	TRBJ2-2	TGTGCCAGCGGCAGGAGCGCCGGGGAGCTGTTTTTT	CASGRSAGELFF